This passage covers 9 T cell receptor beta chains from one sample sequenced in a study of Graves' ophthalmopathy and Graves' hyperthyroidism. TCR beta CDR3 regions were amplified from RNA transcripts. First-round RT-PCR relied on HTBI primers, and a second-round multiplex PCR came next. TCRdb reprocessed the multiplex PCR reads with MiXCR, giving one entry per CDR3 protein. The repertoire holds roughly 600,000 distinct CDR3 sequences, approximately 35% seen once, with about 4.2% in the top ten. The sequenced sample was peripheral blood or thyroid tissue (not recorded which). Every receptor here comes from an adult man with Graves' hyperthyroidism.

This clonotype was seen ten or more times. The chain is built from TRBV20-1 and TRBJ1-1; D is undetermined. V lost 0 bases and J lost 3, with 14 bases in between. This CDR3 comprises 15 residues. Germline lookup yields CDR1 DFQATT and CDR2 SNEGSKA (reference sequence). CDR3 in amino acids: CSARDGEGWDTEAFF. Here the CDR3 DNA reads TGCAGTGCTAGAGATGGGGAGGGTTGGGACACTGAAGCTTTCTTT.

This clonotype was observed at least ten times. The DNA for the CDR3 is TGCAGTGCTAGACCGGGAGGGAGTGTGAACGAGCAGTACTTC. Residues: CSARPGGSVNEQYF. The J gene is TRBJ2-7, the V gene TRBV20-1; 8 nucleotides agree with TRBD2. V lost 2 bases to trimming and J lost 5 bases; unmatched junction nucleotides: 8. Germline V gene lookup returns CDR1 DFQATT and CDR2 SNEGSKA (reference sequence). The CDR3 runs to 14 residues.

This clonotype has at least ten counts. This chain uses TRBV19 with TRBJ1-1; the D is unclear. The CDR3 is made up of 13 amino acids. Germline CDR1 reads LNHDA; CDR2 reads SQIVND (reference sequence). V was clipped by 5 bases and J by 1 base, with 8 bases between them. In DNA, the CDR3 is TGTGCCAGTAGTCCTGAGTGGAACACTGAAGCTTTCTTT. Amino acids: CASSPEWNTEAFF.

This clonotype was picked up many times. CDR3 DNA sequence: TGCGCCAGCAGTGAGATTGCGTTTGGGACGGCTTTCTTT. Its protein product is CASSEIAFGTAFF. The chain combines TRBV10-2 with TRBJ1-1; the D gene is possibly TRBD1 (5 bases). CDR1 and CDR2 (germline): WSHSY, SAAADI. Trimming left V 2 bases short and J 11 bases short, with 15 bases between. This CDR3 comprises 13 residues.

This clonotype came up many times. The DNA of the CDR3 is TGTGCCAGCAGCGTGGGACAGCTCAATAATGAAAAACTGTTTTTT. Translating gives CASSVGQLNNEKLFF. The V call is TRBV9, the J call TRBJ1-4, with 7 positions matching TRBD1. The germline V gene has CDR1 SGDLS and CDR2 YYNGEE. V shed 2 bases and J 4 bases; nucleotides not matched to a gene: 5. CDR3 length: 15 amino acids.

The CDR3 DNA follows: TGTGCCAGCAGCCGGGACGGCGAAAAACTGTTTTTT. Translating gives CASSRDGEKLFF. The V gene is TRBV7-2, the J gene TRBJ1-4; the D gene is possibly TRBD1 (5 bases). Germline V CDR1 and CDR2: SGHTA, FQGNSA. Trimming shortened V by 5 bases and J by 8 bases, and 9 bases separated the two germline ends. CDR3 length: 12 residues.

As regards this clonotype: A read error may produce the germline difference seen at one junction end. The chain joins TRBV3-1 to TRBJ2-5; unclear D gene. The CDR3 has 13 amino acids. The V gene's germline CDR1 is LGHDT and CDR2 YNNKEL (reference sequence). The CDR3 protein is CANSQGIQETQYF. DNA for the CDR3: TGTGCCAACAGCCAAGGGATACAAGAGACCCAGTACTTC.

This clonotype was counted ten times or more. The genes are TRBV29-1 and TRBJ2-2; D not resolved. Trimming removed 4 bases at V and 4 bases at J, with 7 bases between. In germline, CDR1 is SQVTM, CDR2 ANQGSEA. CDR3 length: 12 amino acids. CDR3 DNA sequence: TGCAGCGTTGGCCAGACCACCGGGGAGCTGTTTTTT. It is translated as CSVGQTTGELFF.

This clonotype was counted ten times or more. This sequence joins TRBV7-2 and TRBJ2-5; a weak D match, TRBD2 (5 bases). CDR1 and CDR2 from the germline V gene are SGHTA and FQGNSA. The V and J ends lost 4 bases and 2 bases respectively, with 11 bases between them. This CDR3 contains 14 residues. CDR3 sequence: CASSSGWEQETQYF. In DNA form, the CDR3 reads TGTGCCAGCAGCTCGGGGTGGGAGCAAGAGACCCAGTACTTC.